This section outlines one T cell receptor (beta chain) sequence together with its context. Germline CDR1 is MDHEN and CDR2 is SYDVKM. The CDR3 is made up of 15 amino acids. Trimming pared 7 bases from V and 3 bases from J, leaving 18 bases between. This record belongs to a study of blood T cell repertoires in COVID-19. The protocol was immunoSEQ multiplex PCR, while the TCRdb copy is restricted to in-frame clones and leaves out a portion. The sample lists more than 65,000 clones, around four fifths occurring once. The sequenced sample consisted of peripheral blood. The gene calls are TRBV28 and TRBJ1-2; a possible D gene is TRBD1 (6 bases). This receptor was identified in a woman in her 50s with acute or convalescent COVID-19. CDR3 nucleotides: TGTGCCAGCACCTTATGGCGAGGGGGTGACTATGGCTACACCTTC. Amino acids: CASTLWRGGDYGYTF.